The source of this TCR beta chain is a study of T cells in Graves' hyperthyroidism and ophthalmopathy. Whole-study findings and limits: The model identified upcoming ophthalmopathy a median about 6.5 months ahead of onset. Separation of ophthalmopathy from stable hyperthyroidism was achieved by a 13 V-J model. In blood, most of the thyroid clonotypes expanded above 0.001 were also present.

Amplification targeted TCR beta CDR3 regions from RNA transcripts. Carried out on the TCR CDR3, a first-round RT-PCR used the HTBI primer set. TCRdb processed the multiplex PCR reads anew with MiXCR; each CDR3 protein has one entry. The sample yields 450,000 to 700,000 distinct CDR3 sequences, around 45% seen once. Based on clinical symptoms, serum thyroxine and TRAb, thyroid ultrasound and orbital computed tomography, diagnoses were reached. Turning to this clonotype: Its antigen is as yet unknown.

Sequenced sample: peripheral blood or thyroid tissue (not recorded which). The clonotype comes from an adult woman with Graves' disease, either hyperthyroidism or ophthalmopathy (not recorded which).

CDR3 in DNA: TGTGCCAGCAGCCTTACAGGGGGCTACACCTTC. The encoded protein is CASSLTGGYTF. This chain joins TRBV7-2 and TRBJ1-2; tentative D call: TRBD1 (6 bases). Germline V CDR1 and CDR2: SGHTA, FQGNSA. This CDR3 is built from 11 residues. V was trimmed by 5 bases and J by 8 bases, leaving 9 bases between them.